One T cell receptor (beta chain) is described in this entry. This sample is drawn from a study of blood T cell repertoires in COVID-19. Study-wide background: Both acute and convalescent COVID-19 samples were obtained from the United States, Italy and Spain. The analysed material was cDNA or gDNA that came from T cells, B-cell-depleted T cells, or PBMCs.

Authors' analysis steps: Reference gene primer amplification gave estimated nucleated cell counts. The protocol was immunoSEQ multiplex PCR, while the TCRdb copy is restricted to in-frame clones and leaves out a portion. For V, J and clone size, that table is used; D and trimming come from the DNA. The profile shows roughly 90,000 clones, around four fifths of them singletons. This CDR3 comprises 16 residues. Germline V gene lookup returns CDR1 SEHNR and CDR2 FQNEAQ (reference sequence). V dropped 6 bases and J dropped 0 bases, with 15 bases sitting between them. This rearrangement joins TRBV7-9 to TRBJ2-1; tentative D call: TRBD2 (5 bases). Material for sequencing was peripheral blood. The clonotype comes from a human donor in a cohort sampled during active COVID-19. Written as DNA, the CDR3 is TGTGCCAGCAGGTCAGGACTGGGGAGCTCCTACAATGAGCAGTTCTTC. It translates to CASRSGLGSSYNEQFF. Drawing the rest from reference TRBV7-9 and TRBJ2-1, the complete variable domain is DTGVSQNPRHKITKRGQNVTFRCDPISEHNRLYWYRQTLGQGPEFLTYFQNEAQLEKSRLLSDRFSAERPKGSFSTLEIQRTEQGDSAMYLCASRSGLGSSYNEQFFGPGTRLTVL.